Following are 15 T cell receptor beta chains from one sample sequenced in a study of blood T cell repertoires in COVID-19 (TCRdb year 2020). Receptors were amplified or captured by the immunoSEQ multiplex PCR assay. TCRdb obtained this table from immuneACCESS and retained in-frame rearrangements with V and J assigned. These tables miss some clones; where compared with another copy, unresolved V genes account for less than half of the shortfall, and the remainder is unexplained. A total of more than 95,000 clones appear in this sample, 81% of them only once. Roughly 15% of the sample is taken by the ten largest. Sequencing was performed on peripheral blood. The receptors were sampled from a man between 25 and 39 years old with COVID-19, enrolled during active disease.

The rearrangement joins TRBV2 to TRBJ1-2, with 8 bases lining up with TRBD1. V lost 6 bases to trimming and J lost 6 bases; unmatched junction nucleotides: 6. The CDR3 totals 13 residues. Germline V gives CDR1 SNHLY, CDR2 FYNNEI. CDR3 DNA: TGTGCCAGCAGCCTCTTGACAGGGGATGGCTACACCTTC. It yields the protein CASSLLTGDGYTF.

The chain has TRBV7-9 and TRBJ2-7; TRBD1 aligns across 9 bases. CDR1 is SEHNR, CDR2 FQNEAQ, per germline (reference sequence). With 0 bases clipped from V and 7 bases from J, the junction kept 10 bases outside the gene matches. CDR3 length: 16 amino acids. The CDR3 coding sequence is TGTGCCAGCAGCTTAGCGCAAGGGACAGGGTTGCGAGAGCAGTACTTC. This codes for CASSLAQGTGLREQYF.

The CDR3 sequence is CSVVPNRASYEQYF. DNA of the CDR3: TGCAGCGTTGTCCCAAACAGGGCCAGCTACGAGCAGTACTTC. The V gene is TRBV29-1, the J gene TRBJ2-7; D is perhaps TRBD1 (6 bases). Germline V gene data show CDR1 as SQVTM and CDR2 as ANQGSEA. Trimming cost V 4 bases and J 3 bases, with 16 bases left between them. The CDR3 totals 14 residues.

A note on this clone: Its ends do not fully match the called genes, so a read error is possible. CDR3 protein: CASSLNARGEVIF. The CDR3 nucleotides read TGTGCCAGCAGTTTAAACGCCAGAGGAGAGGTAATTTTC. The chain recombines TRBV27 with TRBJ2-4; D not resolved. This CDR3 has 13 amino acids. The germline V gene encodes CDR1 MNHEY and CDR2 SMNVEV (reference sequence).

This rearrangement joins TRBV6-5 to TRBJ1-2; TRBD1 might be the D (5 bases). CDR1 MNHEY and CDR2 SVGAGI come from the germline V gene. The CDR3 covers 13 residues. V was shortened by 10 bases and J by 2 bases, with 14 bases between the two germline ends. The CDR3 loop is CATKEGQNYGYTF. For the CDR3, the DNA is TGTGCCACAAAGGAGGGGCAGAACTATGGCTACACCTTC.

The genes are TRBV4-1 and TRBJ2-3, with 11 bases that match TRBD2. J lost 3 bases, V lost 2 bases, and 16 bases had no gene match. Germline-derived CDR1 and CDR2 are MGHRA and YSYEKL. The CDR3 has 20 amino acids. This CDR3 is CASSQTIAGGRGWCTDTQYF. CDR3 DNA sequence: TGCGCCAGCAGCCAAACCATAGCGGGGGGGCGCGGGTGGTGTACAGATACGCAGTATTTT.

The rearrangement joins TRBV6-5 to TRBJ1-2, with 7 bases identical to TRBD1. The CDR3 length is 13 residues. The V and J ends lost 7 bases and 5 bases, in that order; junction bases with no gene match: 7. Germline CDR1 reads MNHEY; CDR2 reads SVGAGI. The CDR3 loop reads CASTPTGDYGYTF. As DNA, the CDR3 is TGTGCCAGCACCCCAACAGGGGATTATGGCTACACCTTC.

This chain links TRBV12-3 or TRBV12-4 with TRBJ2-7; no reliable D call. The CDR3 has 12 amino acids. The V gene lost 5 bases and the J gene lost 4 bases, with 9 bases spanning the gap. DNA for the CDR3: TGTGCCAGCAGTGGCGACGGGTACGAGCAGTACTTC. Translating it yields CASSGDGYEQYF.

J is TRBJ2-3 and V is TRBV5-1; TRBD1 is a possible D gene (5 bases). Germline values: CDR1 SGHRS, CDR2 YFSETQ. Trimming removed 0 bases from V and 3 bases from J, with 8 bases in between. The CDR3 is made up of 14 amino acids. The CDR3 DNA follows: TGCGCCAGCAGCTTGGACAAGGGGACAGATACGCAGTATTTT. Its translation is CASSLDKGTDTQYF.

This sequence joins TRBV5-4 and TRBJ2-7, with 7 bases lining up with TRBD2. This CDR3 is 15 amino acids long. V lost 4 bases, J lost 0 bases, and 7 bases stayed unmatched. The germline V gene has CDR1 SGHNT and CDR2 YYREEE (reference sequence). In nucleotides, the CDR3 is TGTGCCAGCAGCCCCGCTAGCGGTAACTCCTACGAGCAGTACTTC. This sequence encodes CASSPASGNSYEQYF.

The chain is built from TRBV11-2 and TRBJ2-2, with D hard to call. V was shortened by 4 bases and J by 5 bases, with 5 bases between the two germline ends. The CDR3 length is 12 residues. CDR1 is SGHAT, CDR2 FQNNGV, per germline. CDR3 amino acids: CASSSQTGELFF. The CDR3 DNA sequence: TGTGCCAGCAGCTCCCAGACCGGGGAGCTGTTTTTT.

This CDR3 is CASSISPGSHGYTF. DNA of the CDR3: TGTGCCAGCAGTATCAGTCCGGGATCCCATGGCTACACCTTC. The J gene is TRBJ1-2, the V gene TRBV6-5; D gene uncertain. V was clipped by 5 bases and J by 6 bases, with 16 bases between them. The CDR3 length is 14 residues. Germline V gene data show CDR1 as MNHEY and CDR2 as SVGAGI.

The J gene is TRBJ2-7, the V gene TRBV9; D unresolved. Trimming cost V 0 bases and J 7 bases, with 8 bases left between them. The germline gives CDR1 SGDLS, CDR2 YYNGEE. The CDR3 totals 12 residues. The CDR3 sequence is CASSVDFGEQYF. The CDR3, as DNA: TGTGCCAGCAGCGTAGATTTCGGGGAGCAGTACTTC.

This clone was observed a single time. J is TRBJ1-5 and V is TRBV12-5, with 9 bases matching TRBD1. The CDR3 spans 14 residues. Germline trimming cut 2 bases from V and 7 bases from J; bases unmatched to any gene: 3. Germline V gene data show CDR1 as LGHNT and CDR2 as FRNRAP. The CDR3 region is CASGLTGGGQPQHF. The CDR3 nucleotides are TGTGCTAGTGGTTTGACAGGGGGCGGGCAGCCCCAGCATTTT.

The rearrangement joins TRBV27 to TRBJ2-3; 8 bases agree with TRBD2. Germline V gene sequence: CDR1 MNHEY, CDR2 SMNVEV (reference sequence). Losses at the gene ends were 1 base for V and 3 bases for J; bases not matched to a gene: 3. This CDR3 region has 15 residues. The CDR3 DNA reads TGTGCCAGCAGTTTATACGGGGGGGCGACAGATACGCAGTATTTT. Translation gives CASSLYGGATDTQYF.